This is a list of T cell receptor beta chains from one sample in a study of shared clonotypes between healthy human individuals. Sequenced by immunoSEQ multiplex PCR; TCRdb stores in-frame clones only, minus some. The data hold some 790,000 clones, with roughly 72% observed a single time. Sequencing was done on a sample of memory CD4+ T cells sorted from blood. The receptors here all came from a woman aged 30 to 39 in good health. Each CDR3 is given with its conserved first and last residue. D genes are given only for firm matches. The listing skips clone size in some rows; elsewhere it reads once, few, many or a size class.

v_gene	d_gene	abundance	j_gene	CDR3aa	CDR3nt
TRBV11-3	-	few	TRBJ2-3	CASSLGGGTVQF	TGTGCCAGCAGCTTGGGGGGAGGGACAGTCCAGTTT
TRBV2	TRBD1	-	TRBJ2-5	CASSRDRNQETQYF	TGTGCCAGCAGCCGGGACAGGAACCAAGAGACCCAGTACTTC
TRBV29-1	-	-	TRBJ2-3	CSVWDTSLFTDTQYF	TGCAGCGTTTGGGACACCTCGTTATTCACAGATACGCAGTATTTT
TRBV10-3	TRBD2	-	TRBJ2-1	CAISGTSGRGNEQFF	TGTGCCATCAGTGGGACTAGCGGGAGGGGAAATGAGCAGTTCTTC
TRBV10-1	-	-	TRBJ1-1	CASSDQMMTFF	TGCGCCAGCAGTGACCAGATGATGACTTTCTTT
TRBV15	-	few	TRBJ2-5	CATSRDRTGPSQETQYF	TGTGCCACCAGCAGAGATCGAACGGGACCTTCCCAAGAGACCCAGTACTTC
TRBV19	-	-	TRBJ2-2	CASSIQANTGELFF	TGTGCCAGTAGTATACAGGCGAACACCGGGGAGCTGTTTTTT
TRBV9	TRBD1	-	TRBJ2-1	CASSDLRQGSNEQFF	TGTGCCAGCAGCGACCTCCGACAGGGGAGTAATGAGCAGTTCTTC
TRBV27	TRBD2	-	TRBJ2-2	CASSLRTSGRRGTGELFF	TGTGCCAGCAGTTTACGGACTAGCGGGAGGCGAGGGACCGGGGAGCTGTTTTTT
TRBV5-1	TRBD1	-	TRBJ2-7	CASSLGTGGLEQYF	TGCGCCAGCAGCTTGGGGACAGGGGGCCTCGAGCAGTACTTC
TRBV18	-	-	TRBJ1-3	CASSPFPTGSGSGNTIYF	TGTGCCAGCTCGCCGTTTCCGACAGGCTCCGGCTCTGGAAACACCATATATTTT
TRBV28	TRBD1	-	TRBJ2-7	CASVGTANSYEQYF	TGTGCCAGCGTGGGGACAGCGAACTCCTACGAGCAGTACTTC
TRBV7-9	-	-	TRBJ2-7	CASSLSTNHEQYF	TGTGCCAGCAGCTTAAGTACAAACCACGAGCAGTACTTC
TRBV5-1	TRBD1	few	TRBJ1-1	CASSFSGGGTEAFF	TGCGCCAGCAGCTTTTCAGGGGGTGGTACTGAAGCTTTCTTT
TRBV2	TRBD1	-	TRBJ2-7	CATTGTGLDYEQYF	TGTGCCACCACCGGGACAGGGTTAGACTACGAGCAGTACTTC
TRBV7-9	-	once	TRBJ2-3	CASSLAGAGVSTQRDTQYF	TGTGCCAGCAGCTTAGCGGGGGCGGGAGTTTCCACCCAGCGGGATACGCAGTATTTT
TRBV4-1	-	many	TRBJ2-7	CASSQRLEAAYEQYF	TGCGCCAGCAGCCAAAGACTAGAGGCCGCCTACGAGCAGTACTTC
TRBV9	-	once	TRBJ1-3	CASSPPGAVGNTIYF	TGTGCCAGCAGCCCACCGGGCGCGGTTGGAAACACCATATATTTT
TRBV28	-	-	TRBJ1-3	CASSNRFLSGNTIYF	TGTGCCAGCAGTAACAGGTTTCTCTCTGGAAACACCATATATTTT
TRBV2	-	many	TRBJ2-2	CASNRQGLTGELFF	TGTGCCAGCAACAGACAGGGACTAACCGGGGAGCTGTTTTTT
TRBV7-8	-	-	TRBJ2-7	CASSDSSGANYEQYF	TGTGCCAGCAGCGACAGTTCCGGGGCCAACTACGAGCAGTACTTC
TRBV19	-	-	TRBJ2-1	CASSLAGGPNEQFF	TGTGCCAGTAGCCTTGCGGGTGGGCCCAATGAGCAGTTCTTC
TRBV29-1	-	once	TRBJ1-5	CSVEALWKDNQPQHF	TGCAGCGTTGAAGCACTATGGAAGGACAATCAGCCCCAGCATTTT
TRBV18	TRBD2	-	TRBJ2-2	CASSQTSGQTRAGELFF	TGTGCCAGCTCACAAACTAGCGGCCAGACGCGGGCCGGGGAGCTGTTTTTT
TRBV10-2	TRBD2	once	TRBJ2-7	CASSEPFGSGRGVGQYF	TGCGCCAGCAGTGAGCCGTTTGGTAGCGGGAGAGGTGTCGGGCAGTACTTC
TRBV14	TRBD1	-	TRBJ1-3	CASSEQGASGNTIYF	TGTGCCAGCAGCGAACAGGGGGCATCTGGAAACACCATATATTTT
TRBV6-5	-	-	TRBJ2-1	CASSSWSPGNNEQFF	TGTGCCAGCAGTTCTTGGTCCCCCGGCAACAATGAGCAGTTCTTC
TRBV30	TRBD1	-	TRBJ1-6	CAWQGQGARSPLHF	TGTGCCTGGCAAGGACAGGGGGCACGTTCACCCCTCCACTTT
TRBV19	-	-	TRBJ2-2	CASSRPVGANTGELFF	TGTGCCAGTAGTCGGCCGGTGGGGGCGAACACCGGGGAGCTGTTTTTT
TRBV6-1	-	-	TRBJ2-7	CASSPLAEGYEQYF	TGTGCCAGCAGTCCCTTGGCGGAGGGGTACGAGCAGTACTTC
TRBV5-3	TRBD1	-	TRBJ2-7	CARSFGTGGGEQYF	TGTGCCAGAAGCTTTGGGACAGGGGGGGGCGAGCAGTACTTC
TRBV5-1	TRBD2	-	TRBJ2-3	CASSLGLAKDTQYF	TGCGCCAGCAGCTTGGGACTAGCGAAAGATACGCAGTATTTT
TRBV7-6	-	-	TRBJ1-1	CASSPAKNTEAFF	TGTGCCAGCAGCCCCGCAAAGAACACTGAAGCTTTCTTT
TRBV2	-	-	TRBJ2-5	CASSEAVNRASGTQYF	TGTGCCAGCAGTGAAGCCGTAAACAGGGCCTCGGGGACCCAGTACTTC
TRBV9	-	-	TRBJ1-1	CASSSSVNTEAFF	TGTGCCAGCAGCTCCTCGGTGAACACTGAAGCTTTCTTT
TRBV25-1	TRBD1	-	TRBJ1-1	CASSGHRGNTEAFF	TGTGCCAGCAGTGGCCACAGGGGGAACACTGAAGCTTTCTTT
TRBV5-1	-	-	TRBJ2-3	CASSWDTNTDTQYF	TGCGCCAGCAGCTGGGACACAAACACAGATACGCAGTATTTT